The 18 T cell receptor beta chains listed next were all sequenced from one sample in a study of T cells in Graves' hyperthyroidism and ophthalmopathy. Researchers amplified the TCR beta CDR3 regions from RNA transcripts. HTBI primers were the set used in a first-round RT-PCR of the TCR CDR3. Using its own MiXCR run on the multiplex PCR reads, TCRdb lists one record per CDR3 protein. Among 250,000 to 300,000 distinct CDR3 sequences listed, roughly 15% were seen once. Material for sequencing was blood. These receptors all stem from a woman between 40 and 50 years old with Graves' hyperthyroidism.

This sequence joins TRBV7-9 and TRBJ1-5, with D unresolved. CDR1 is SEHNR and CDR2 is FQNEAQ in the germline V gene (reference sequence). V lost 3 bases and J lost 1, with 7 bases in between. This CDR3 spans 14 amino acids. The CDR3 spells CASSFGESNQPQHF. Here the CDR3 DNA reads TGTGCCAGCAGCTTCGGTGAGAGCAATCAGCCCCAGCATTTT.

At least ten counts were recorded for this clonotype. The chain carries TRBV2 and TRBJ1-5; possible D gene TRBD1, 6 bases. Trimming took off 7 bases at V and 7 bases at J, with 11 bases between the two ends. Germline V gene data show CDR1 as SNHLY and CDR2 as FYNNEI. This CDR3 has 12 residues. The CDR3 nucleotides read TGTGCCAGCAAAGTCGGGGGCCAGCCCCAGCATTTT. This translates into CASKVGGQPQHF. Together with reference TRBV2 and TRBJ1-5, the CDR3 gives the full variable domain: EPEVTQTPSHQVTQMGQEVILRCVPISNHLYFYWYRQILGQKVEFLVSFYNNEISEKSEIFDDQFSVERPDGSNFTLKIRSTKLEDSAMYFCASKVGGQPQHFGDGTRLSIL.

This clonotype appeared a few times. The J gene is TRBJ2-5, the V gene TRBV6-2 or TRBV6-3; D gene uncertain. The V gene lost 6 bases and the J gene lost 5 bases, with 7 bases spanning the gap. Germline V gene sequence: CDR1 MNHEY, CDR2 SVGEGT. CDR3 size: 11 residues. CDR3 residues: CASSQSETQYF. Written as DNA, the CDR3 is TGTGCCAGCAGCCAAAGTGAGACCCAGTACTTC.

This clonotype was seen many times. The chain combines TRBV30 with TRBJ2-2, with D maybe TRBD1 (6 bases). The CDR3 is 14 amino acids. V lost 3 bases and J 7 bases, leaving 15 bases between the germline ends. Per the germline V gene, CDR1 is GTSNPN and CDR2 is SVGIG (reference sequence). CDR3 amino acids: CAWSARGSDGELFF. The CDR3, as DNA: TGTGCCTGGAGCGCCAGGGGATCCGACGGGGAGCTGTTTTTT.

This clonotype was observed at least ten times. This sequence joins TRBV12-3 or TRBV12-4 and TRBJ1-1; 9 nucleotides line up with TRBD1. The CDR3 covers 12 residues. V dropped 6 bases and J dropped 8; count of bases not matched to a gene: 4. Here the CDR3 DNA reads TGTGCCAGCAGCACAGGGGGCCCAGAAGCTTTCTTT. Amino acids: CASSTGGPEAFF.

This clonotype has a count of ten or more. The CDR3 sequence: CASSQRVVAGGEQFF. DNA for the CDR3: TGTGCCAGCAGCCAGAGGGTGGTAGCGGGAGGTGAGCAGTTCTTC. The chain has TRBV7-9 and TRBJ2-1; 10 nucleotides align to TRBD2. CDR3 length equals 15 residues. After removal of 5 bases from V and 9 bases from J, the junction contained 10 bases not matched to a gene. From germline, CDR1 is SEHNR and CDR2 FQNEAQ (reference sequence).

In this sample, this clonotype turned up many times. J is TRBJ2-1 and V is TRBV11-2, with 11 bases fitting TRBD2. J lost 4 bases, V lost 5 bases, and 13 bases had no gene match. Germline CDR1 SGHAT, CDR2 FQNNGV. This CDR3 is 18 amino acids long. The CDR3 spells CASSTSRSGTSGYNEQFF. Written as DNA, the CDR3 is TGTGCCAGCAGCACGAGTAGATCCGGGACTAGCGGTTACAATGAGCAGTTCTTC.

This clonotype appeared many times. CDR3 sequence: CASSAKGQTLSGNTIYF. The CDR3 region has the DNA TGTGCCAGCAGTGCGAAGGGACAGACTCTCTCTGGAAACACCATATATTTT. The J gene is TRBJ1-3, the V gene TRBV28; the match to TRBD1 covers 7 bases. The germline CDR1 and CDR2 sequences are MDHEN and SYDVKM. The CDR3 is 17 residues long. The V gene end was trimmed by 5 bases and the J gene end by 0 bases; junction bases not matched to a gene: 10.

Ten or more counts support this clonotype. The chain recombines TRBV6-1 with TRBJ2-3; 7 bases align to TRBD2. Germline CDR1 and CDR2: MNHNS and SASEGT. Trimming took 2 bases from V and 6 from J; bases not matched to a gene: 8. The CDR3 has 15 amino acids. The CDR3 bases are TGTGCCAGCAGTGAATTTGGACTAGTAAAGGATACGCAGTATTTT. Encoded protein: CASSEFGLVKDTQYF.

This clonotype has a count of ten or more. This CDR3 reads CASSQNQDNQPQHF. In DNA, the CDR3 is TGTGCCAGCAGCCAAAACCAGGATAATCAGCCCCAGCATTTT. J is TRBJ1-5 and V is TRBV4-2; no clear D. CDR1 is LGHNA, CDR2 YNFKEQ, per germline. The germline V and J ends were trimmed by 2 bases and 4 bases, with 9 bases remaining between them. The CDR3 runs 14 residues.

This clonotype was counted ten times or more. The chain uses TRBV6-1 and TRBJ2-7; TRBD1 is a possible D gene (6 bases). Germline V gives CDR1 MNHNS, CDR2 SASEGT. Trimming pared 5 bases from V and 3 bases from J, leaving 17 bases between. This CDR3 is 15 amino acids long. The CDR3 region is CASSKTGITYYEQYF. The CDR3 region has the DNA TGTGCCAGCAGTAAAACAGGGATTACTTACTACGAGCAGTACTTC.

This clonotype has a handful of counts. The chain is built from TRBV7-9 and TRBJ2-7; 8 bases align to TRBD2. V was clipped by 3 bases and J by 7 bases; unmatched bases: 8. Germline lookup yields CDR1 SEHNR and CDR2 FQNEAQ (reference sequence). CDR3 length: 14 residues. DNA for the CDR3: TGTGCCAGCAGCTTCGACGGGAGGGTCGGGGAGCAGTACTTC. Translation: CASSFDGRVGEQYF.

This clonotype has at least ten counts. J is TRBJ2-7 and V is TRBV6-6, with 7 bases lining up with TRBD1. This CDR3 region has 15 residues. CDR1 is MNHNY, CDR2 SVGAGI, per germline (reference sequence). Trimming removed 2 bases from V and 4 bases from J; junction bases left unmatched: 8. The CDR3 DNA reads as TGTGCCAGCAGTTACGGGACGGGACAGTCTTACGAGCAGTACTTC. Its protein is CASSYGTGQSYEQYF.

This clonotype occurred many times. The chain has TRBV10-3 and TRBJ2-7, with 10 bases fitting TRBD1. Germline V CDR1 and CDR2: ENHRY, SYGVKD. CDR3 length: 12 amino acids. The V gene end was trimmed by 8 bases and the J gene end by 5 bases; junction bases not matched to a gene: 3. The CDR3 DNA sequence: TGTGCCATCTCAGGACAGGGGGACGAGCAGTACTTC. Encoded protein: CAISGQGDEQYF.

J is TRBJ2-7 and V is TRBV5-5; TRBD2 aligns across 12 bases. The germline gives CDR1 SGHKS, CDR2 YYEKEE (reference sequence). Trimming cost V 2 bases and J 5 bases; bases outside gene matches: 5. The CDR3 spans 15 residues. CDR3 region: CASSFLAGGMDEQYF. In DNA form, the CDR3 reads TGTGCCAGCAGCTTTCTAGCGGGAGGGATGGACGAGCAGTACTTC.

This clonotype was seen at least ten times. The V call is TRBV20-1, the J call TRBJ2-7, with D possibly matching TRBD1 (7 bases). Trimming cost V 3 bases and J 3 bases, with 15 bases left between them. The CDR3 spans 14 residues. The germline gives CDR1 DFQATT, CDR2 SNEGSKA (reference sequence). In DNA, the CDR3 is TGCAGTGCTAGGCGGACAGGAGGGCTCTACGAGCAGTACTTC. Residues: CSARRTGGLYEQYF.

This clonotype was detected only a few times. V gene TRBV6-9 combines with J gene TRBJ2-1; no reliable D call. This CDR3 has 16 amino acids. V lost 2 bases and J lost 0, with 11 bases in between. The germline CDR1 and CDR2 sequences are MNHGY and SVAAGI. Here the CDR3 reads CASSYGGWSSYNEQFF. For the CDR3, the DNA is TGTGCCAGCAGTTATGGCGGATGGAGCTCCTACAATGAGCAGTTCTTC.

In its sample, this clonotype was seen many times. The gene calls are TRBV7-9 and TRBJ2-7; the D gene is possibly TRBD2 (5 bases). This CDR3 region has 16 residues. Germline V lookup: CDR1 SEHNR, CDR2 FQNEAQ (reference sequence). Between the trimmed V and J ends, which lost 0 bases and 5 bases, there was a span of 17 bases. CDR3 bases: TGTGCCAGCAGCTTAGCGGCGGGCAGGCAGTCCGACGAGCAGTACTTC. This gives the protein CASSLAAGRQSDEQYF.